This T cell receptor beta chain was identified during a study of T cells in Graves' hyperthyroidism and ophthalmopathy. At the level of the study: Peripheral blood was obtained at initial diagnosis, preceding any treatment.

V lost 6 bases and J 5 bases, leaving 13 bases between the germline ends. From germline, CDR1 is MDHEN and CDR2 SYDVKM. The CDR3 spans 14 residues. Amplified TCR beta CDR3 regions derived from RNA transcripts. Carried out on the TCR CDR3, a first-round RT-PCR used the HTBI primer set. Via MiXCR, TCRdb re-called the multiplex PCR reads, giving one row per CDR3 protein. This table has around 250,000 distinct CDR3 sequences, 13% to 15% appearing once. This clonotype was observed many times. Patients with uncontrolled infections, other autoimmune diseases, pregnancy or lactation were excluded. Extraction of PBMCs used 8.5 to 10 ml of fresh peripheral blood.

This receptor was taken from a woman in her 40s with Graves' hyperthyroidism that later progressed to Graves' ophthalmopathy. Sequencing was done on a sample of blood. This rearrangement joins TRBV28 to TRBJ1-4; no firm D call. CDR3 protein: CASRLGKSNEKLFF. The CDR3 DNA follows: TGTGCCAGCAGACTCGGGAAGTCGAATGAAAAACTGTTTTTT.